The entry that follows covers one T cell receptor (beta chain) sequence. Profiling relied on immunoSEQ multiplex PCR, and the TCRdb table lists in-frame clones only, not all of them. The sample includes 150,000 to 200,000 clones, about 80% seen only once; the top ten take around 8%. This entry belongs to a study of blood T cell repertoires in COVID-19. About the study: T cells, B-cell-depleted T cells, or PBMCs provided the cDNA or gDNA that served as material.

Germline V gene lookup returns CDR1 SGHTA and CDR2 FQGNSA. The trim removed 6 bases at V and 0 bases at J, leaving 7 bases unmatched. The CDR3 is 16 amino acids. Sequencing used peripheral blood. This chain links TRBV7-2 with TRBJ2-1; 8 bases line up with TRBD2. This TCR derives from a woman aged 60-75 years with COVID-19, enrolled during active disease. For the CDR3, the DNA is TGTGCCAGCAGTTGGACTAGCAGGAGCTCCTACAATGAGCAGTTCTTC. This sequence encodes CASSWTSRSSYNEQFF.